This is a list of T cell receptor beta chains from one sample in a study of CD8+ T cells in alopecia areata. The protocol was immunoSEQ multiplex PCR, while the TCRdb copy is restricted to in-frame clones and leaves out a portion. The data hold about 200,000 clones, with about 57% observed a single time. The sample consisted of CD4+ T cells sorted from blood, taken at week 4, from a patient treated with tofacitinib. All receptors come from a human donor with alopecia areata. Both conserved end residues are part of each CDR3. The D gene is left open where the match is weak. Clone size is stated in some rows and not others, as once, few, many or a class when expanded.

J,size,D,V,DNA,CDR3
TRBJ2-1,few,NA,TRBV29-1,TGCAGCGCCGACCTCGGGGCCTACAATGAGCAGTTCTTC,CSADLGAYNEQFF
TRBJ1-2,few,TRBD1,TRBV6-1,TGTGCCAGCAGTTCCGGGACAGGGACTGGCTACACCTTC,CASSSGTGTGYTF
TRBJ2-3,NA,NA,TRBV7-2,TGTGCCAGCAGCCAGCCCCACATGCCAGATACGCAGTATTTT,CASSQPHMPDTQYF
TRBJ2-7,NA,NA,TRBV5-6,TGTGCCAGCAGCTCTGGATTCTACGCCTACGAGCAGTACTTC,CASSSGFYAYEQYF
TRBJ1-1,once,NA,TRBV23-1,TGCGCCAGCAGTCAAAGGAACAGGAGGGGTGACACTGAAGCTTTCTTT,CASSQRNRRGDTEAFF
TRBJ2-3,few,NA,TRBV29-1,TGCAGCGCTGGGGTCAACACAGATACGCAGTATTTT,CSAGVNTDTQYF
TRBJ1-2,NA,NA,TRBV30,TGTGCCTGGAGATGGCCTGGGGCGGACTATGGCTACACCTTC,CAWRWPGADYGYTF
TRBJ2-5,NA,NA,TRBV7-2,TGTGCCAGCAGCGCGGGACAGAACCAAGAGACCCAGTACTTC,CASSAGQNQETQYF
TRBJ1-1,few,NA,TRBV28,TGTGCCAGCAGTTCGCATCAGGACACTGAAGCTTTCTTT,CASSSHQDTEAFF
TRBJ2-1,NA,NA,TRBV27,TGTGCCAGCAGTCCCTTGGTTGACCGCTACAATGAGCAGTTCTTC,CASSPLVDRYNEQFF
TRBJ2-3,once,NA,TRBV6-5,TGTGCCAGCAGTTACAGTGGGGGCCTTAGCACAGATACGCAGTATTTT,CASSYSGGLSTDTQYF
TRBJ2-1,few,NA,TRBV7-9,TGTGCCAGCAGCTTAATCTCAGGAGCCTACAATGAGCAGTTCTTC,CASSLISGAYNEQFF
TRBJ2-7,few,NA,TRBV7-9,TGTGCCAGCAGCTTAGGAAGGGGTTCCTACGAGCAGTACTTC,CASSLGRGSYEQYF
TRBJ1-2,NA,NA,TRBV4-1,TGCGCCAGCAGCCCCGACAACTATGGCTACACCTTC,CASSPDNYGYTF
TRBJ1-1,NA,TRBD1,TRBV29-1,TGCAGCGTTGGGTGGGACAGGTCTAACACTGAAGCTTTCTTT,CSVGWDRSNTEAFF
TRBJ2-3,NA,TRBD2,TRBV19,TGTGCCACGACTAGCGGGGGGGATACGCAGTATTTT,CATTSGGDTQYF
TRBJ2-1,NA,TRBD2,TRBV2,TGTGCCAGCAGTGAAGCTAGGCTAGCGGGGCATGAGCAGTTCTTC,CASSEARLAGHEQFF
TRBJ2-7,NA,NA,TRBV2,TGTGCCAGCTCCCAGACCTACGAGCAGTACTTC,CASSQTYEQYF
TRBJ2-3,few,NA,TRBV6-6,TGTGCCAGCAGTTACTCGGTGGGCGGTACGCAGTATTTT,CASSYSVGGTQYF
TRBJ1-5,few,TRBD1,TRBV15,TGTGCCACCAGCAGGAACGACAGGGTCAATCAGCCCCAGCATTTT,CATSRNDRVNQPQHF
TRBJ1-4,few,NA,TRBV11-2,TGTGCCAGCAGCACTTACAGGACAACTAATGAAAAACTGTTTTTT,CASSTYRTTNEKLFF
TRBJ1-1,NA,NA,TRBV10-3,TGTGCCATCAGTGAACGGGACATAGGCACTGAAGCTTTCTTT,CAISERDIGTEAFF
TRBJ1-1,few,NA,TRBV2,TGTGCCAGCCGGACTACCCGCCAGGGGTTTGAAGCTTTCTTT,CASRTTRQGFEAFF
TRBJ1-5,NA,TRBD1,TRBV2,TGTGCCAGCAGTGAGGACAGGGCGAATCAGCCCCAGCATTTT,CASSEDRANQPQHF
TRBJ1-1,NA,NA,TRBV29-1,TGCAGCGGGTTGAGACAGGACACTGAAGCTTTCTTT,CSGLRQDTEAFF
TRBJ2-1,few,TRBD2,TRBV9,TGTGCCAGCAGCGAGACCGGGACTAGCGTGTACAATGAGCAGTTCTTC,CASSETGTSVYNEQFF
TRBJ2-5,NA,TRBD2,TRBV5-1,TGCGCCAGCAGCCAAACTAGCGGGGGAGCTTGGGTGCCCCAGTACTTC,CASSQTSGGAWVPQYF
TRBJ2-5,NA,TRBD2,TRBV11-2,TGTGCCAGCAGCGACACGCTCCTGGCTAGCGGGGGACAAGAGACCCAGTACTTC,CASSDTLLASGGQETQYF